This T cell receptor beta chain was sequenced for a study of shared clonotypes between healthy human individuals. Clones were sequenced by immunoSEQ multiplex PCR, and TCRdb holds only the in-frame ones, with some missing. The top ten clones hold approximately 0.52% of a sample with about 1 million clones, approximately 80% of them seen once. The CDR3 is 17 amino acids. With V trimmed by 2 bases and J by 0 bases, 10 bases remained unmatched. CDR1 is GTSNPN, CDR2 SVGIG, per germline (reference sequence). Sequenced: memory CD4+ T cells from PBMCs. The subset is: CD45RA-negative fraction. This TCR was sampled from a man aged 18 to 29 in good health. Some clones in this sample may be carry-over from other donors' samples. This rearrangement joins TRBV30 to TRBJ1-1, with 9 positions matching TRBD1. The CDR3 spells CAWSIHGTGRMNTEAFF. CDR3 DNA sequence: TGTGCCTGGAGTATCCACGGGACAGGGCGAATGAACACTGAAGCTTTCTTT. Complete variable domain (other parts from reference TRBV30 and TRBJ1-1): SQTIHQWPATLVQPVGSPLSLECTVEGTSNPNLYWYRQAAGRGLQLLFYSVGIGQISSEVPQNLSASRPQDRQFILSSKKLLLSDSGFYLCAWSIHGTGRMNTEAFFGQGTRLTVV.